The 21 T cell receptor beta chains reported below all come from one sample, sequenced in a study of cytomegalovirus exposure and HLA in healthy donors. In the PCR, 60 Vbeta and 13 Jbeta primers were used. Data came from immunoSEQ multiplex PCR; TCRdb stores just in-frame clones and leaves some out. The table shows approximately 30,000 clones, with roughly 67% occurring only once. The sample consisted of PBMCs. These receptors were collected from a man between 35 and 55 years old in good health and CMV-seropositive.

This chain connects TRBV4-1 to TRBJ2-7; 7 bases are shared with TRBD1. V was pared by 3 bases and J by 0 bases, with 8 bases of the junction left unmatched. Germline V gene data show CDR1 as MGHRA and CDR2 as YSYEKL. The length of the CDR3 is 16 residues. CDR3 sequence: CASSQHRDRSSYEQYF. CDR3 DNA sequence: TGCGCCAGCAGCCAGCACCGGGACAGAAGCTCCTACGAGCAGTACTTC.

The J gene is TRBJ2-3, the V gene TRBV6-5, with a possible D match to TRBD2 (6 bases). CDR3 length equals 12 residues. Germline loops: CDR1 MNHEY, CDR2 SVGAGI. V gave up 4 bases and J gave up 6 bases, with 8 bases separating them. The CDR3 DNA reads TGTGCCAGCAGTTTCCGGGGGGATACGCAGTATTTT. This translates into CASSFRGDTQYF.

The chain couples TRBV2 to TRBJ2-1, with D perhaps TRBD2 (7 bases). Germline values: CDR1 SNHLY, CDR2 FYNNEI. The CDR3 sequence is 15 residues long. The V and J ends lost 4 bases and 5 bases respectively, with 15 bases between them. The CDR3 here is CASSVGGGKNNEQFF. CDR3 DNA sequence: TGTGCCAGCAGTGTGGGAGGGGGGAAAAACAATGAGCAGTTCTTC.

This chain links TRBV5-1 with TRBJ1-1, with 7 bases aligning to TRBD1. This CDR3 spans 14 amino acids. With 3 bases clipped from V and 1 base from J, the junction kept 3 bases outside the gene matches. Germline V gene sequence: CDR1 SGHRS, CDR2 YFSETQ. The CDR3, as DNA: TGCGCCAGCAGCTACAGGGGAGAGAACACTGAAGCTTTCTTT. Translating gives CASSYRGENTEAFF.

This clone was detected a few times. The chain carries TRBV9 and TRBJ1-5; 7 bases align to TRBD1. There are 16 residues in the CDR3. V gave up 3 bases and J gave up 1 base; unmatched junction bases: 7. CDR1 and CDR2 from the germline V gene are SGDLS and YYNGEE. The CDR3 region has the DNA TGTGCCAGCAGCGCCTCGACAGGGATCAGCAATCAGCCCCAGCATTTT. It yields the protein CASSASTGISNQPQHF.

The rearrangement joins TRBV6-5 to TRBJ2-7; D is unclear. Germline CDR1 is MNHEY and CDR2 is SVGAGI. CDR3 length: 11 residues. V was clipped by 8 bases and J by 3 bases, with 8 bases between them. CDR3 loop: CASRRDYEQYF. The CDR3, as DNA: TGTGCCAGCCGTCGCGACTACGAGCAGTACTTC.

The V and J genes are TRBV27 and TRBJ1-2; possible D gene TRBD1, 5 bases. Per the germline V gene, CDR1 is MNHEY and CDR2 is SMNVEV (reference sequence). With 5 bases removed from V and 2 bases from J, the gap between germline ends came to 12 bases. The CDR3 length is 14 residues. The CDR3 nucleotides are TGTGCCAGCAGTCAAACAGGACGGAACTATGGCTACACCTTC. Protein sequence: CASSQTGRNYGYTF.

This clone showed up just a few times. The CDR3 coding sequence is TGTGCCAGCAGTGCCTACTACGAGCAGTACTTC. Protein: CASSAYYEQYF. The chain joins TRBV25-1 to TRBJ2-7; D uncertain. Per germline, CDR1 MGHDK and CDR2 SYGVNS. The CDR3 is 11 residues long. Deletions cut 4 bases from V and 3 bases from J, with 4 bases between.

The chain is built from TRBV11-2 and TRBJ2-5; D is uncertain. This CDR3 comprises 15 residues. V gave up 1 base and J gave up 5 bases, with 14 bases separating them. In germline, CDR1 is SGHAT, CDR2 FQNNGV. The CDR3 loop is CASSLVMGAQETQYF. CDR3 nucleotide sequence: TGTGCCAGCAGCTTAGTTATGGGCGCCCAGGAGACCCAGTACTTC.

This clone was seen once. This chain connects TRBV19 to TRBJ2-7; TRBD1 matches at 8 bases. Germline trimming cut 3 bases from V and 8 bases from J; bases unmatched to any gene: 3. Germline V gives CDR1 LNHDA, CDR2 SQIVND (reference sequence). CDR3 length equals 12 residues. In nucleotides, the CDR3 is TGTGCCAGTAGTATGGACAGGGTCAAGCAGTACTTC. Encoded protein: CASSMDRVKQYF.

The sample holds a few counts of this clone. This chain links TRBV14 with TRBJ2-7, with D perhaps matching TRBD1 (5 bases). The germline CDR1 and CDR2 sequences are SGHDN and FVKESK. Deletions cut 1 base from V and 9 bases from J, with 10 bases between. There are 12 residues in the CDR3. The chain's CDR3 is CASSQAGQRQYF. The CDR3 coding sequence is TGTGCCAGCAGCCAAGCAGGACAACGGCAGTACTTC.

This chain uses TRBV9 with TRBJ1-2, with D possibly matching TRBD1 (5 bases). V lost 2 bases and J lost 5, with 10 bases in between. The germline V gene encodes CDR1 SGDLS and CDR2 YYNGEE. This CDR3 has 13 residues. The CDR3 DNA reads as TGTGCCAGCAGCGTGGACAACGGGTATGGCTACACCTTC. This translates into CASSVDNGYGYTF.

This clone was seen a few times. This chain links TRBV7-8 with TRBJ2-5; TRBD1 is a possible D gene (6 bases). The V gene's germline CDR1 is SGHVS and CDR2 FQNEAQ. Trimming stripped 5 bases from V and 5 bases from J, with 18 bases between. The CDR3 contains 15 residues. The CDR3 sequence is CASSLRANRAETQYF. DNA of the CDR3: TGTGCCAGCAGCCTCCGGGCAAACAGGGCTGAGACCCAGTACTTC.

The rearrangement uses TRBV11-3 and TRBJ2-1; 8 bases map to TRBD1. This CDR3 comprises 16 residues. V was clipped by 5 bases and J by 8 bases; unmatched bases: 14. The germline gives CDR1 SGHNT, CDR2 YENEEA. CDR3 protein: CASSNRQGTGSDEQFF. The DNA for the CDR3 is TGTGCCAGCAGCAATCGACAGGGGACAGGAAGCGATGAGCAGTTCTTC.

CDR3 nucleotide sequence: TGTGCCAGCAGTTACCGACAGGGGGACACCATATATTTT. Protein: CASSYRQGDTIYF. This chain joins TRBV2 and TRBJ1-3, with 9 bases matching TRBD1. The CDR3 has 13 amino acids. V lost 5 bases, J lost 8 bases, and 4 bases stayed unmatched. The germline CDR1 and CDR2 sequences are SNHLY and FYNNEI.

This chain joins TRBV29-1 and TRBJ2-2, with 8 bases aligning to TRBD2. Germline loops: CDR1 SQVTM, CDR2 ANQGSEA. V trimming: 4 bases; J trimming: 6 bases; junction bases outside the gene matches: 4. The CDR3 length is 13 residues. CDR3 DNA sequence: TGCAGCGTTGCCGGGGGGGTCGCCGGGGAGCTGTTTTTT. Translating it yields CSVAGGVAGELFF.

The chain recombines TRBV2 with TRBJ2-1; the D gene is possibly TRBD2 (6 bases). The CDR3 is made up of 10 amino acids. Trimming shortened V by 6 bases and J by 9 bases, and 6 bases separated the two germline ends. Germline CDR1 is SNHLY and CDR2 is FYNNEI. The CDR3, as DNA: TGTGCCAGCAGGGGGGGTGAGCAGTTCTTC. This translates into CASRGGEQFF.

The chain joins TRBV4-1 to TRBJ2-7, with 9 nucleotides matching TRBD1. CDR3 length: 16 amino acids. The V segment lost 2 bases and the J segment 5 bases; nucleotides outside the gene matches: 10. The V gene's germline CDR1 is MGHRA and CDR2 YSYEKL. CDR3 protein: CASSQLAGQGSDEQYF. The CDR3 bases are TGCGCCAGCAGCCAACTTGCGGGACAGGGCTCGGACGAGCAGTACTTC.

This clone was seen a few times. V gene TRBV11-2 combines with J gene TRBJ2-3; 9 bases map to TRBD2. CDR1 and CDR2 from the germline V gene are SGHAT and FQNNGV. CDR3 size: 16 residues. Trimming removed 4 bases from V and 5 bases from J; junction bases left unmatched: 10. The CDR3 coding sequence is TGTGCCAGCAGCTGGCGGCCTAGCGGGGAGATAGATACGCAGTATTTT. Protein sequence: CASSWRPSGEIDTQYF.

The chain couples TRBV5-1 to TRBJ2-5; tentative D call: TRBD2 (6 bases). Trimming took off 4 bases at V and 4 bases at J, with 11 bases between the two ends. The CDR3 has 13 residues. The germline V gene has CDR1 SGHRS and CDR2 YFSETQ. The DNA of the CDR3 is TGCGCCAGCAGCCAGGGACTTCGAGAGACCCAGTACTTC. Amino acid sequence: CASSQGLRETQYF.

The chain employs TRBV9 and TRBJ2-2; D is possibly TRBD2 (5 bases). The V and J ends lost 1 base and 5 bases respectively, with 9 bases between them. There are 14 residues in the CDR3. CDR1 SGDLS and CDR2 YYNGEE come from the germline V gene. CDR3 amino acids: CASSVMGETGELFF. The CDR3 region has the DNA TGTGCCAGCAGCGTAATGGGAGAAACCGGGGAGCTGTTTTTT.